The 7 T cell receptor beta chains below come from one sample, sequenced in a study of blood T cell repertoires in COVID-19. Measured with immunoSEQ multiplex PCR; TCRdb has only the in-frame clones, and not every one. The sample gives a few hundred thousand clones, approximately 85% of which show up once; 2.2% is in the top ten. Sequencing used PBMCs or T cells enriched from blood (not recorded which). These receptors were taken from a man aged 30 to 45 who had recovered from COVID-19.

The CDR3 is CASGRGEGTDTQYF. CDR3 DNA: TGCGCCAGTGGACGGGGGGAGGGCACAGATACGCAGTATTTT. The chain has TRBV5-1 and TRBJ2-3; 7 nucleotides align to TRBD2. With V trimmed by 8 bases and J by 1 base, 7 bases remained unmatched. CDR3 size: 14 residues. CDR1 is SGHRS and CDR2 is YFSETQ in the germline V gene.

The chain carries TRBV9 and TRBJ2-2, with 7 positions matching TRBD1. The CDR3 is made up of 15 amino acids. J gave up 5 bases and V 3 bases, and 7 bases lay outside the gene matches. From germline, CDR1 is SGDLS and CDR2 YYNGEE. CDR3 amino acids: CASSAGNRGTGELFF. The CDR3 nucleotides are TGTGCCAGCAGCGCTGGGAACAGGGGAACCGGGGAGCTGTTTTTT.

The chain carries TRBV24-1 and TRBJ2-5, with D possibly matching TRBD2 (6 bases). V was shortened by 3 bases and J by 5 bases, with 12 bases between the two germline ends. Germline loops: CDR1 KGHDR, CDR2 SFDVKD. CDR3 length: 14 amino acids. The DNA for the CDR3 is TGTGCCACCAGTGATACTGGGGCGGGGGAGACCCAGTACTTC. Translating gives CATSDTGAGETQYF.

The J gene is TRBJ2-4, the V gene TRBV5-4; 7 bases are shared with TRBD1. Per the germline V gene, CDR1 is SGHNT and CDR2 is YYREEE (reference sequence). V was clipped by 0 bases and J by 1 base; unmatched bases: 4. This CDR3 is 16 amino acids long. The CDR3 here is CASSLEGRGAKNIQYF. The DNA for the CDR3 is TGTGCCAGCAGCTTGGAGGGCAGGGGGGCCAAAAACATTCAGTACTTC.

This chain joins TRBV2 and TRBJ1-6; D possibly corresponds to TRBD1 (6 bases). This CDR3 is built from 15 residues. V shed 5 bases and J shed 2 bases, with 10 bases lying between them. Germline V CDR1 and CDR2: SNHLY, FYNNEI. DNA of the CDR3: TGTGCCAGCAGTCAGGGGCAGGCCTATAATTCACCCCTCCACTTT. It yields the protein CASSQGQAYNSPLHF.

This clone was recorded only once. The chain is built from TRBV7-2 and TRBJ1-2, with 10 bases lining up with TRBD1. Trimming removed 4 bases from V and 4 bases from J; junction bases left unmatched: 6. Germline CDR1 SGHTA, CDR2 FQGNSA. The CDR3 has 15 residues. This CDR3 reads CASSSPTGGIYGYTF. The DNA for the CDR3 is TGTGCCAGCAGCTCCCCGACAGGGGGCATCTATGGCTACACCTTC.

V gene TRBV4-1 combines with J gene TRBJ1-5; 7 nucleotides line up with TRBD1. The ends lost 1 base at V and 7 bases at J; junction bases unmatched: 10. This CDR3 is built from 16 residues. Per the germline V gene, CDR1 is MGHRA and CDR2 is YSYEKL. CDR3 coding DNA: TGCGCCAGCAGCCAAGTCTTTGGACAGGTGGAACAGCCCCAGCATTTT. Amino acid sequence: CASSQVFGQVEQPQHF.